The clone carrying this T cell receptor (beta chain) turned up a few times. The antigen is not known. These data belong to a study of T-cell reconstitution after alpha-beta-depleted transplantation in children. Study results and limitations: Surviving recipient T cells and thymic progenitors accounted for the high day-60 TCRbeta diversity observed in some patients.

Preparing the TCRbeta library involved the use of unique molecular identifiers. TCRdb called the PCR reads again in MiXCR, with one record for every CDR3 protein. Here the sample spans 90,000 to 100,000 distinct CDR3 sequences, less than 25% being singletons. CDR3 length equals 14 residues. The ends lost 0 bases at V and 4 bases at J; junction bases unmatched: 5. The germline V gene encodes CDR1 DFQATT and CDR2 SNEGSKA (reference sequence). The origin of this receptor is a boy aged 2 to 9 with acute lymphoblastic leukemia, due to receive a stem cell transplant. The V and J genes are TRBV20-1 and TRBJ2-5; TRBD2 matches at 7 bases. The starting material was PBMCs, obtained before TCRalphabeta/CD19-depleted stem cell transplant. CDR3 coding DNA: TGCAGTGCTAGAGAGGCTAGCGGAAGAGAGACCCAGTACTTC. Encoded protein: CSAREASGRETQYF.